This TCR beta chain derives from a study of cytomegalovirus exposure and HLA in healthy donors. From germline, CDR1 is PRHDT and CDR2 FYEKMQ (reference sequence). CDR3 size: 19 residues. Germline trimming cut 4 bases from V and 9 bases from J; bases unmatched to any gene: 21. General observations from the study: Within a later analysis, the majority of CMV-associated TCR beta chains appeared HLA-restricted.

Remarks on this clone: What it binds is unknown.

The PCR employed 60 Vbeta primers together with 13 Jbeta primers. Profiling relied on immunoSEQ multiplex PCR, and the TCRdb table lists in-frame clones only, not all of them. Counted here are approximately 190,000 clones, around 75% occurring once; the ten biggest clones make up 6.3%. This sequence joins TRBV13 and TRBJ2-1; 10 bases are shared with TRBD2. The sequence derives from a man in his forties in good health and CMV-seropositive. Sequenced: PBMCs. In nucleotides, the CDR3 is TGTGCCAGCAGCTCTCTGAGCGGGGGGGCCGACGACGTACAAGGTGAGCAGTTCTTC. Encoded protein: CASSSLSGGADDVQGEQFF.